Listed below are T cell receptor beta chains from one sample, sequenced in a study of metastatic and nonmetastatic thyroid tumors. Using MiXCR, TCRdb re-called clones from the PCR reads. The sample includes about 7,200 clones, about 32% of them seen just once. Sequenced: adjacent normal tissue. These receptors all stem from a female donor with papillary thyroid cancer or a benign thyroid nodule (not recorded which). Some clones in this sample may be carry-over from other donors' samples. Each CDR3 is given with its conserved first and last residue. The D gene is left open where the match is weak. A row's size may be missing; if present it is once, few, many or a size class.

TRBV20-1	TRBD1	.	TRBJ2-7	TGCAGTGCCTGGGGACAGGGACTCTCCTACGAGCAGTACTTC	CSAWGQGLSYEQYF
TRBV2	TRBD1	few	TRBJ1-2	TGTGCCAGCAGTGACGACAGGGGAAAAGGTCTAAACTATGGCTACACCTTC	CASSDDRGKGLNYGYTF
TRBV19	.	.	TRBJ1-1	TGTGCCAGTCGAGATGGGGTGGAAATGAACACTGAAGCTTTCTTT	CASRDGVEMNTEAFF
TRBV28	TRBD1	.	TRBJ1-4	TGTGCCAGCAGTTTAACCGCCTCAGGGGGGTATGAAAAACTGTTTTTT	CASSLTASGGYEKLFF
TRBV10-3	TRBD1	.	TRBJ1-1	TGTGCCGTCAGGAGGGACAGGGGTCAAGCTTTCTTT	CAVRRDRGQAFF
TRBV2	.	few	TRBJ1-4	TGTGCCAGTCGGCAGGGAACAACTAATGAAAAACTGTTTTTT	CASRQGTTNEKLFF
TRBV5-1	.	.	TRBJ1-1	TGCGCCAGCAGCTTGGCCGGAGGGCACAGGAACACTGAAGCTTTCTTT	CASSLAGGHRNTEAFF
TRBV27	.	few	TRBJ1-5	TGTGCCAGCAGGGGGCTGAGCAATCAGCCCCAGCATTTT	CASRGLSNQPQHF
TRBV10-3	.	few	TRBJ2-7	TGTGCCATCCGGGACACCTCCTACGAGCAGTACTTC	CAIRDTSYEQYF
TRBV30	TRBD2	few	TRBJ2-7	TGTGCCTGGAGTGTGGGGGGGAGGTACGAGCAGTACTTC	CAWSVGGRYEQYF
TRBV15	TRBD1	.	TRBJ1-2	TGTGCCACCAGCAGGGAGGGGGCGCGGGGCTACACCTTC	CATSREGARGYTF
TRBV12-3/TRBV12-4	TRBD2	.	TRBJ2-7	TGTGCCAGCAGTGGGGGGGTAGGAGGTAATGACGACGAGCAGTACTTC	CASSGGVGGNDDEQYF
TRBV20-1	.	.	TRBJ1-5	TGCAGTGCTGGGAGGGAGCCCCAGCATTTT	CSAGREPQHF
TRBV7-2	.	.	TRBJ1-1	TGTGCCAGCAGCTTAGCGTCCGGGGCCATGAACACTGAAGCTTTCTTT	CASSLASGAMNTEAFF
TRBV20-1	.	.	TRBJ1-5	TGCAGTGCTAGAAAGGAGGGATTAAGCCAGCCCCAGCATTTT	CSARKEGLSQPQHF
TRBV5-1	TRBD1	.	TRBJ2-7	TGCGCCAGTAGCCCCTGGACAGGGCACTACGATCAGTACTTC	CASSPWTGHYDQYF
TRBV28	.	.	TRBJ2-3	TGTGCCAGCACCCGCGCGGGGGCAGGGGATACGCAGTATTTT	CASTRAGAGDTQYF
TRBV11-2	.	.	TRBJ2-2	TGTGCCAGCAGCCTTCAACGGGGCCGTGGTACCGTTGAGCTATTTTTT	CASSLQRGRGTVELFF
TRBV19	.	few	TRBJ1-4	TGTGCCAGTACCGGACCGATCAGAGAAAAACTGTTTTTT	CASTGPIREKLFF
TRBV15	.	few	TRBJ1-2	TGTGCCACCAGCAGGGGGGGGGTTTCTCCGAACTATGGCTACACCTTC	CATSRGGVSPNYGYTF
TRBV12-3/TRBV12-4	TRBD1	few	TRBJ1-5	TGTGCCAGCAGTAACCGGGACAGGGATAATCAGCCCCAGCATTTT	CASSNRDRDNQPQHF
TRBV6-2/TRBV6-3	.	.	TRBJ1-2	TGTGCCAGCAGTTTCAGAGGACCCTATGGCTACACCTTC	CASSFRGPYGYTF
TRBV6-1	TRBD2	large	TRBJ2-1	TGTGCCAGCAGTTATGCGCGGGGGGGCCGGAATGAGCAGTTCTTC	CASSYARGGRNEQFF
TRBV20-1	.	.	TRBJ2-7	TGCAGTGCTAGATCCGGGACCCTCTCCTACGAGCAGTACTTC	CSARSGTLSYEQYF
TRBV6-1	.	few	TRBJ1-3	TGTGCCAGCAGTATAACAGCACACGGAAACACCATATATTTT	CASSITAHGNTIYF
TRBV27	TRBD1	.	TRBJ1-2	TGTGCCAGCAGTCCCCGGGACAGGGGGCGCCTAGACTATGGCTACACCTTC	CASSPRDRGRLDYGYTF
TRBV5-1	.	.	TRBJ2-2	TGCGCCAGCGAGTTCGAGGGGGCCGGGGAGCTGTTTTTT	CASEFEGAGELFF
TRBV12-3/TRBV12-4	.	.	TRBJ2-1	TGTGCCAGCAATGAGCAGTTCTTC	CASNEQFF
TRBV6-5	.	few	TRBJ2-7	TGTGCCAGCATTTACGGGCCGAGGTCCTACGAGCAGTACTTC	CASIYGPRSYEQYF
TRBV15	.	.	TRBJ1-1	TGTGCCACCAGCAGAGACACGAGGGGAGGGAACACTGAAGCTTTCTTT	CATSRDTRGGNTEAFF
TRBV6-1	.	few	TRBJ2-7	TGTGCCAGCAGGAACACCTACGAGCAGTACTTC	CASRNTYEQYF
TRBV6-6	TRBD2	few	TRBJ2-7	TGTGCCAGCAGTTATGGGGGGGGTAGCGAGTACGAGCAGTACTTC	CASSYGGGSEYEQYF
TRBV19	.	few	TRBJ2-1	TGTGCCAGTAGTATGGGCCAGAGCTCCTACAATGAGCAGTTCTTC	CASSMGQSSYNEQFF
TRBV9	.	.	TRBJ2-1	TGTGCCAGCAGCGTAGAATCTCCGGGGGATGAGCAGTTCTTC	CASSVESPGDEQFF
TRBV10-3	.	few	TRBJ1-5	TGTGCCATCAGTAGAGAGGGGGGCAACCAGCCCCAGCATTTT	CAISREGGNQPQHF
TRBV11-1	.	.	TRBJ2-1	TGTGCCAGCAGCTCCCAGGGGGGTGAGCAGTTCTTC	CASSSQGGEQFF
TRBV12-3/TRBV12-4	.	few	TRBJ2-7	TGTGCCAGCAGTTTAAGTGCCAGAAACTACGAGCAGTACTTC	CASSLSARNYEQYF
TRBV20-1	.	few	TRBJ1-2	TGCAGTGCTAGAGATTGGGGGGGCAACTATGGCTACACCTTC	CSARDWGGNYGYTF
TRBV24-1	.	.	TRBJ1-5	TGTGCCACCAGTGATCTGGTAGGGAGGCCCAATCAGCCCCAGCATTTT	CATSDLVGRPNQPQHF
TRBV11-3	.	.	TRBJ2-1	TGTGCCAGCAGCCTGAACAATGAGCAGTTCTTC	CASSLNNEQFF
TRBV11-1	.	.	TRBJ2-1	TGTGCCAGCAGTTCCTCGGATGAGCAGTTCTTC	CASSSSDEQFF
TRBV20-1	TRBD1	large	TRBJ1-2	TGCAGTGCACCTGACAGGGGGGATGGAGGCTACACCTTC	CSAPDRGDGGYTF
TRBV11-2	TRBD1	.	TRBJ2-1	TGTGCCAGCAGCCGTGACAGGGGCCGCAACAATGAGCAGTTCTTC	CASSRDRGRNNEQFF
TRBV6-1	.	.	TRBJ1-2	TGTGCCAGCAGTGAAAGCCTCGGAGGCTACACCTTC	CASSESLGGYTF
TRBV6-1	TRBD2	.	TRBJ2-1	TGTGCCAGCAGTGAAGCGTCTAGCGGCAATGAGCAGTTCTTC	CASSEASSGNEQFF
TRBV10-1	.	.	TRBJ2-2	TGCGCCAGCAGCCCGGGAGAGGGTCGGGGCACCGGGGAGCTGTTTTTT	CASSPGEGRGTGELFF
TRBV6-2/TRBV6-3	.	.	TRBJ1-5	TGTGCCAGCAGTTCCTGGGGCAGTTTTAATCAGCCCCAGCATTTT	CASSSWGSFNQPQHF
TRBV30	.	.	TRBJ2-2	TGTGCCTGGAGTGTGACGAGAGGGACCGGGGAGCTGTTTTTT	CAWSVTRGTGELFF
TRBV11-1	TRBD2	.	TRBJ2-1	TGTGCCAGCAGCTTACTTCCGGGACTAGCGGGAGGAGACAATGAGCAGTTCTTC	CASSLLPGLAGGDNEQFF
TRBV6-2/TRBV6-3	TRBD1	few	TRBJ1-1	TGTGCCAGCAGTTACCGGGGACAGGGGGCGGCTTTCTTT	CASSYRGQGAAFF
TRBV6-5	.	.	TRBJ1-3	TGTGCCAGCATTTCTCCGGGCCTCTCTGGAACCACCATATATTTT	CASISPGLSGTTIYF
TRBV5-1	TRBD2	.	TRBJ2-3	TGCGCCAGCAGCTTGGGTTTGGGCGGGGGTCCCTCCCGGGGGACGCAGTATTTT	CASSLGLGGGPSRGTQYF
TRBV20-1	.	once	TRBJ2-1	TGCAGTGCTAGTAGACACGGCTACAATGAGCAGTTCTTC	CSASRHGYNEQFF
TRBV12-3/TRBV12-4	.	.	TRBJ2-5	TGTGCCAGCAGCTTAGGTCTTTCGGAGACCCAGTACTTC	CASSLGLSETQYF
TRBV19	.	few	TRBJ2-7	TGTGCCAGTAGTATAGGTGGACTCATGGGCGAGCAGTACTTC	CASSIGGLMGEQYF
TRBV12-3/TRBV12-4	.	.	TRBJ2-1	TGTGCCAGCAGTTGGAGTAGCGGTCACAATGAGCAGTTCTTC	CASSWSSGHNEQFF
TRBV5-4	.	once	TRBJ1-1	TGTGCCAGCAGCTCTGCGGGACGGGGATCGAACACTGAAGCTTTCTTT	CASSSAGRGSNTEAFF
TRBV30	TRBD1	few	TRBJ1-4	TGTGCCTGGAGTCGAGACAGGGGAAGAGAAAAACTGTTTTTT	CAWSRDRGREKLFF
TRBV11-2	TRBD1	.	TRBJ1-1	TGTGCCAGCAGCTTAGAGGGGCAGGGGGATTATAGGAACACTGAAGCTTTCTTT	CASSLEGQGDYRNTEAFF